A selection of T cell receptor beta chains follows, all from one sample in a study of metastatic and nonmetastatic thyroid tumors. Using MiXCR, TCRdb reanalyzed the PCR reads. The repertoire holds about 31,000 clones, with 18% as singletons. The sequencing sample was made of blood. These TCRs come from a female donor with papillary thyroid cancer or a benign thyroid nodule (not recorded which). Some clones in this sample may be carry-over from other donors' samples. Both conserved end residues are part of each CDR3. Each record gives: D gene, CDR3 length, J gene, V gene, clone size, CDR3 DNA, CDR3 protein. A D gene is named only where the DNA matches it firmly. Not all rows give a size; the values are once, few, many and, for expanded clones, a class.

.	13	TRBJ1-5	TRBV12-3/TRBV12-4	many	TGTGCCAGCAGTTTACAGGGAAATCAGCCCCAGCATTTT	CASSLQGNQPQHF
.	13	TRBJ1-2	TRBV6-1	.	TGTGCCACCGGAGACATGGGTCTCTCTGGCTACACCTTC	CATGDMGLSGYTF
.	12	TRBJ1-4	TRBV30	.	TGTGCCTGGAGCTCGGCTAATGAAAAACTGTTTTTT	CAWSSANEKLFF
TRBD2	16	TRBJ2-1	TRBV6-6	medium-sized	TGTGCCAGCAGTTACTCATGGCTAGCGGGGGGCGATGAGCAGTTCTTC	CASSYSWLAGGDEQFF
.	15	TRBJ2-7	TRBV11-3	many	TGTGCCAGCAGCTTAGGTCTCCAAAGCTCCTACGAGCAGTACTTC	CASSLGLQSSYEQYF
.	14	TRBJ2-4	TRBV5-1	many	TGCGCCAGCAGCTTGGGGGGGCATGATAACATTCAGTACTTC	CASSLGGHDNIQYF
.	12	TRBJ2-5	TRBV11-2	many	TGTGCCAGCAGCTTAGCCCAAGAGACCCAGTACTTC	CASSLAQETQYF
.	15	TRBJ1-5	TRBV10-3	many	TGTGCCATCAGTGTGGGGACATATAGCAATCAGCCCCAGCATTTT	CAISVGTYSNQPQHF
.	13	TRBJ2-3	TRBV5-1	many	TGCGCCAGCAACCGGAGGGACTCAGATACGCAGTATTTT	CASNRRDSDTQYF
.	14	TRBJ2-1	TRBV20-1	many	TGCAGTGCTAGAGATCCCGGGGCCGGACAGGAGCAGTTCTTC	CSARDPGAGQEQFF
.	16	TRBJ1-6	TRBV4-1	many	TGCGCCAGCAGCCAAGAGGGCACGGGTAATAATTCACCCCTCCACTTT	CASSQEGTGNNSPLHF
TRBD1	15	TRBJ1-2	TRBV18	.	TGTGCCAGCTCAGTTATCCAGGGGGCGGACTATGGCTACACCTTC	CASSVIQGADYGYTF
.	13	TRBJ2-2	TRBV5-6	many	TGTGCCAGCACCTTGATTGGCACCGGGGAGCTGTTTTTT	CASTLIGTGELFF
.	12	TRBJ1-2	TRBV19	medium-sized	TGTGCCAGTAGTATCAGGGCCTGGGGCTACACCTTC	CASSIRAWGYTF
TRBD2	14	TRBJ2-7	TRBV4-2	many	TGTGCCAGCCAACTAGCGGGGGGACCCTACGAGCAGTACTTC	CASQLAGGPYEQYF
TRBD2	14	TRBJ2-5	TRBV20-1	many	TGCAGTGCTCGCCTAGCGGGAGGATGGGAGACCCAGTACTTC	CSARLAGGWETQYF
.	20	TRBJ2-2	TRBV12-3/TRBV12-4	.	TGTGCCAGCAGTTTACGGACAGCCTCCACGCGCGTGGGGTTGGCCAGGGAGCTGTTTTTT	CASSLRTASTRVGLARELFF
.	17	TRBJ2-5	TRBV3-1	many	TGTGCCAGCAGCCCATCCATACGGGATTTGGAGCAAGAGACCCAGTACTTC	CASSPSIRDLEQETQYF
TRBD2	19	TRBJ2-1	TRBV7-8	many	TGTGCCAGCAGCTTATCTAGGGACTACGAGGAGAGTAGGCACAATGAGCAGTTCTTC	CASSLSRDYEESRHNEQFF
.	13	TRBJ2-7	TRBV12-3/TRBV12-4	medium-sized	TGTGCCAGCAGTGCCCTACTGGGGCTCGAGCAGTACTTC	CASSALLGLEQYF
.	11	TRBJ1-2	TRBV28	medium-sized	TGTGCCAGCAGTTTAAACTATGGCTACACCTTC	CASSLNYGYTF
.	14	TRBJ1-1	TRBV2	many	TGTGCCAGCAGTGTGCTAGGGACGAACACTGAAGCTTTCTTT	CASSVLGTNTEAFF
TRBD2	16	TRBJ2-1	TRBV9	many	TGTGCCAGCAGCGTAGGACCCGCGGGGGGTTATAATGAGCAGTTCTTC	CASSVGPAGGYNEQFF
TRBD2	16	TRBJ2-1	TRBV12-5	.	TGTGCTAGTGGTTCCTACGTAGCGGGAGTTCAGAATGAGCAGTTCTTC	CASGSYVAGVQNEQFF
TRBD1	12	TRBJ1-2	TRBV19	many	TGTGCCACCTCGGACAGGGGTAATGGCTACACCTTC	CATSDRGNGYTF
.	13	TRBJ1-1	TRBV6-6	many	TGTGCCAGCAGTTACGGGCAGTTGTCTGAAGCTTTCTTT	CASSYGQLSEAFF
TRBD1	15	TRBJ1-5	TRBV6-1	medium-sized	TGTGCCAGCAGTACGACAGGGGATTCCGATCAGCCCCAGCATTTT	CASSTTGDSDQPQHF
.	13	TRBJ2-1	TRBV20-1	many	TGCAGTGCTAGAGATATAGGGGTGAATGAGCAGTTCTTC	CSARDIGVNEQFF
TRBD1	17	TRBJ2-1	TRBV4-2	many	TGTGCCAGCAGCCAAGGGGAGCTGAGCAGGGGGTCAAATGAGCAGTTCTTC	CASSQGELSRGSNEQFF
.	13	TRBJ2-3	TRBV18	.	TGTGCCAGCTCACCCTCGTTGACAGATACGCAGTATTTT	CASSPSLTDTQYF
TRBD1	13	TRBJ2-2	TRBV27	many	TGTGCCAGCAGTGGACAGGGGACCGGGGAGCTGTTTTTT	CASSGQGTGELFF
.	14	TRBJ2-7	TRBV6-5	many	TGTGCCAGCAGTTACGGGGTAAACTCCTACGAGCAGTACTTC	CASSYGVNSYEQYF
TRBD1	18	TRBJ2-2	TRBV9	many	TGTGCCAGCAGCGTAGCAACCACGGGACAGGGGGTGTTCGGGGAGCTGTTTTTT	CASSVATTGQGVFGELFF
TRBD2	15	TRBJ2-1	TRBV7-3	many	TGTGCCAGCAGCCCTACGGCGGGAGGGGAAGGTGAGCAGTTCTTC	CASSPTAGGEGEQFF
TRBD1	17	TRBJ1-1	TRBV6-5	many	TGTGCCAGCAGTTACGGGGACAGGGGGCGCGATGACACTGAAGCTTTCTTT	CASSYGDRGRDDTEAFF
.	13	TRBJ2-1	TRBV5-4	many	TGTGCCAGCAGCTTGTCGCTGGGGGATGAGCAGTTCTTC	CASSLSLGDEQFF
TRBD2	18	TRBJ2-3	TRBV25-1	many	TGTGCCAGCAGTGAATGGACCCTGACTAGCGGGAGGACAGATACGCAGTATTTT	CASSEWTLTSGRTDTQYF
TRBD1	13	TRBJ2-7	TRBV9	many	TGTGCCAGCAGCGGGGGACAGGAATACGAGCAGTACTTC	CASSGGQEYEQYF
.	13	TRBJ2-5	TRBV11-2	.	TGTGCCAGCAGCTATAACACCCAAGATACCCAGTACTTT	CASSYNTQDTQYF
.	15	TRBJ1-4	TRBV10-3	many	TGTGCCATCAGTGTAGGTGGACAGCAAAATGAAAAACTGTTTTTT	CAISVGGQQNEKLFF
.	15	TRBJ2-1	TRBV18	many	TGTGCCAGCTCACCAAGTCAGGCGGGCCCCGGCGGGCAGTTCTTC	CASSPSQAGPGGQFF
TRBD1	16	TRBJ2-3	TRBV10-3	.	TGTGCCATCAGTCCAGGGGACAGTGGACTCACAGATACGCAGTATTTT	CAISPGDSGLTDTQYF
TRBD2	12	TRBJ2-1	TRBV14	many	TGTGCCAGCCGACGGGAGGGATATGAGCAGTTCTTC	CASRREGYEQFF
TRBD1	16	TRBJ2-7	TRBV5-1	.	TGCGCCAGCAGCTTGGCGGACAGGCCTTATTCCTACGAGCAGTACTTC	CASSLADRPYSYEQYF
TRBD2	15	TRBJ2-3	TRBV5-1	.	TGCGCCAGCAGCTTGGGGGGGAGGGGCACAGATACGCAGTATTTT	CASSLGGRGTDTQYF
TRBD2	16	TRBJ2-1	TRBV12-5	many	TGTGCTAGTGGTTCCGACGTAGCGGGAGTGCAGAATGAGCAGTTCTTC	CASGSDVAGVQNEQFF
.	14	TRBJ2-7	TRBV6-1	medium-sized	TGTGCCAGCAGAGAAGCCACGGGCTTATACGAGCAGTACTTC	CASREATGLYEQYF
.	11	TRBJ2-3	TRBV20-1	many	TGCAGTGCTAGAGTCTCCGATACGCAGTATTTT	CSARVSDTQYF
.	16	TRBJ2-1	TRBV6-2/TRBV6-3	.	TGTGCCAGCAGTTACTCGGGGGGGGCCACCCCTAGTGAGCAGTTCTTC	CASSYSGGATPSEQFF
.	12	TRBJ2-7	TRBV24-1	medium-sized	TGTGCCACCAGTGATTCAACCTACGAGCAGTACTTC	CATSDSTYEQYF
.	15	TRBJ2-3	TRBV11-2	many	TGTGCCAGCAGCCGTTCTTTGGATCTTACAGATACGCAGTATTTT	CASSRSLDLTDTQYF
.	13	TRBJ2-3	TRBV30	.	TGTGCCGGGGATGAGGGGGGGACAGATGCGCAGTATTTT	CAGDEGGTDAQYF
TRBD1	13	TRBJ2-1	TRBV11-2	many	TGTGCCAGCAGCCAAGGGACAGTCAGTGAGCAGTTCTTC	CASSQGTVSEQFF
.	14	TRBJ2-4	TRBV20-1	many	TGCAGTGCAGGAGCCCGGGAGGCCAAAAACATTCAGTACTTC	CSAGAREAKNIQYF
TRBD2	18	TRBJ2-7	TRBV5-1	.	TGCGCCAGCAGCTTGTTCGGGACTAGCGAGACATGGGGGGGCGAGCAGTACTTC	CASSLFGTSETWGGEQYF
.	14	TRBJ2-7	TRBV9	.	TGTGCCAGCAGCGTAGGAAGTGACTCCTACGAGCAGTACTTC	CASSVGSDSYEQYF
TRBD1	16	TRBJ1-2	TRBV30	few	TGTGCCTGGACGAGGGGGGACAGGCTCACCAACTATGGCTACACCTTC	CAWTRGDRLTNYGYTF
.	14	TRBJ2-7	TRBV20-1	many	TGCAGTGCTAGGATACCGGGGTCTCGGTACGAGCAGTACTTC	CSARIPGSRYEQYF